The TCR beta chain described here comes from a study of blood T cell repertoires in COVID-19. Study summary: Some COVID-19 samples were acute and others convalescent; all came from the United States, Italy and Spain.

Original analysis: The authors estimated nucleated cell counts from reference gene primer amplification. Measured with immunoSEQ multiplex PCR; TCRdb has only the in-frame clones, and not every one. V, J and clone size reflect that table, while D and trimming were determined from the DNA. The data show about 120,000 clones, around 77% seen once. The CDR3 length is 14 residues. Between the trimmed V and J ends, which lost 3 bases and 10 bases, there was a span of 17 bases. Per the germline V gene, CDR1 is SGHVS and CDR2 is FQNEAQ. The chain combines TRBV7-8 with TRBJ2-3, with D possibly being TRBD2 (5 bases). The TCR was taken from a human donor in a cohort sampled during active COVID-19. Sequencing used peripheral blood. The CDR3 is CASSFDSVGVAQYF. In DNA form, the CDR3 reads TGTGCCAGCAGCTTTGACTCCGTCGGGGTGGCGCAGTATTTT.